This T cell receptor beta chain was sequenced in a study of T cells after yellow fever vaccination. Findings of the study overall: A large majority of primary-vaccination clones showed up again after the booster (approximately 95% CD4, around 90% CD8).

Per the germline V gene, CDR1 is MNHNS and CDR2 is SASEGT. The CDR3 totals 15 residues. V lost 3 bases and J 0 bases, leaving 12 bases between the germline ends. From the 5' RACE reads, TCRdb called clonotypes with MiXCR, one entry per CDR3 protein. The table lists about 320,000 distinct CDR3 sequences, over 3.5% of them singletons. This clonotype was detected ten times or more. What it binds is unknown. Material: PBMCs, obtained 15 days after the yellow fever booster vaccination. This clonotype originated in a man aged 18 to 30 who received the YFV17D yellow fever vaccine. The chain recombines TRBV6-1 with TRBJ2-7; D unclear. Written as DNA, the CDR3 is TGTGCCAGCAGTGAGAACCACTGGATCTCCTACGAGCAGTACGTC. It is translated as CASSENHWISYEQYV.